This T cell receptor beta chain derives from a study of T cell repertoires in ileal Crohn's disease. Findings and caveats of the study: Clonal expansions were more frequent in active smokers than non-smokers at surgery.

The data were produced by immunoSEQ multiplex PCR, yet TCRdb's version contains in-frame clones alone and is incomplete. This repertoire shows thousands of clones, 65% to 85% found once; its top ten account for about 2.8%. Comment on this clone: The antigen is undetermined.

This clonotype was obtained from an adult with Crohn's disease. Source material: ileal tissue.

The CDR3, as DNA: TGCGCCAGCAGCCAAGGGGGGCGGGGGCTCCAAGAGACCCAGTACTTC. Translated: CASSQGGRGLQETQYF. The chain carries TRBV4-1 and TRBJ2-5, with D tentatively TRBD2 (7 bases). Trimming removed 1 base at V and 1 base at J, with 13 bases between. The CDR3 consists of 16 residues. Germline CDR1 reads MGHRA; CDR2 reads YSYEKL.